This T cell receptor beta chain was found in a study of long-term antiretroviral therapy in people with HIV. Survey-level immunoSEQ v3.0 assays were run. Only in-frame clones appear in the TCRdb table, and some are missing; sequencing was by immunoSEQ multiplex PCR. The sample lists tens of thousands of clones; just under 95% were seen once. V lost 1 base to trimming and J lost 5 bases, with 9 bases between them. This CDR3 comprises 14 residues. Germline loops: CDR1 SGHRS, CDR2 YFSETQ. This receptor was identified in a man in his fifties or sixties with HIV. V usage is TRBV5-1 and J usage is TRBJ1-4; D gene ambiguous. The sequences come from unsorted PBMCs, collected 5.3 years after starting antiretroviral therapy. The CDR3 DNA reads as TGCGCCAGCAGCTTGAGGGATAACAATGAAAAACTGTTTTTT. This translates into CASSLRDNNEKLFF.